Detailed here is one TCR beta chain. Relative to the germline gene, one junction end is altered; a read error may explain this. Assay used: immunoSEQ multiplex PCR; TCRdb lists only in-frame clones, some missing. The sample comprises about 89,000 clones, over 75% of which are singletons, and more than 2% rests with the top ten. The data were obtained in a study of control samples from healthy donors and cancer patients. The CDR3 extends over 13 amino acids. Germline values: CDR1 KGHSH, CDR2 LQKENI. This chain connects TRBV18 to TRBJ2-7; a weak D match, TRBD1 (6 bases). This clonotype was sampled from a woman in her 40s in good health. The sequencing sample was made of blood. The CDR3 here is CASSPQRAGDIFF. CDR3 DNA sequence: TGTGCCAGCTCACCACAACGGGCCGGGGACATTTTTTTC.